This T cell receptor beta chain originates from a study of technical replicates of blood from a handful of donors. Clones were sequenced by immunoSEQ multiplex PCR, and TCRdb holds only the in-frame ones, with some missing. The sample has about 69,000 clones; about 87% are singletons. This TCR was recovered from a human donor in good health. Some clones in this sample may be carry-over from other donors' samples. The sequenced sample was PBMCs.

CDR3 nucleotide sequence: TGTGCCAGCAGCGAACTAGCGGGGTTTAGCTCTGGGGCCAACGTCCTGACTTTC. Translated: CASSELAGFSSGANVLTF. The chain combines TRBV4-2 with TRBJ2-6; TRBD2 aligns across 10 bases. In germline, CDR1 is LGHNA, CDR2 YNFKEQ. V was clipped by 5 bases and J by 0 bases; unmatched bases: 7. The CDR3 extends over 18 amino acids.